Listed below are T cell receptor beta chains from one sample, sequenced in a study of blood T cell repertoires in COVID-19. Clones were read by immunoSEQ multiplex PCR, and TCRdb kept only the in-frame ones, dropping some. Here the sample spans fewer than 250,000 clones, around 80% being singletons. Material for sequencing was peripheral blood. These receptors all come from a man aged 25 to 40 with active or convalescent COVID-19. Each CDR3 is given with its conserved first and last residue. A D gene is named only where the DNA matches it firmly. Size is stated for part of the rows, as once, few or many counts, or as a class when the clone is expanded.

j_call: TRBJ1-6; clone_size: once; d_call: TRBD1; v_call: TRBV4-1; cdr3_aa: CASRTGPPPNSPLHF; cdr3_nt: TGCGCCAGCCGGACAGGGCCACCACCTAATTCACCCCTCCACTTT
j_call: TRBJ1-2; clone_size: once; d_call: .; v_call: TRBV2; cdr3_aa: CASSEGPAKVGYTF; cdr3_nt: TGTGCCAGCAGTGAAGGTCCAGCGAAGGTGGGCTACACCTTC
j_call: TRBJ2-3; clone_size: .; d_call: .; v_call: TRBV4-2; cdr3_aa: CASSQRVTDTQYF; cdr3_nt: TGTGCCAGCAGCCAACGAGTCACAGATACGCAGTATTTT
j_call: TRBJ2-2; clone_size: .; d_call: .; v_call: TRBV29-1; cdr3_aa: CSVEGRVDTGELFF; cdr3_nt: TGCAGCGTTGAAGGCAGGGTGGACACCGGGGAGCTGTTTTTT
j_call: TRBJ1-5; clone_size: .; d_call: .; v_call: TRBV20-1; cdr3_aa: CSASFGDYSNQPQHF; cdr3_nt: TGCAGTGCTAGTTTTGGAGATTATAGCAATCAGCCCCAGCATTTT
j_call: TRBJ2-3; clone_size: .; d_call: .; v_call: TRBV29-1; cdr3_aa: CSAGGGSSTDTQYF; cdr3_nt: TGCAGCGCAGGAGGAGGGTCTAGCACAGATACGCAGTATTTT
j_call: TRBJ1-6; clone_size: .; d_call: TRBD1; v_call: TRBV2; cdr3_aa: CASGSDRGDSPLHF; cdr3_nt: TGTGCCAGTGGCTCGGACAGGGGGGATTCACCCCTCCACTTT
j_call: TRBJ2-2; clone_size: .; d_call: .; v_call: TRBV19; cdr3_aa: CASSRTSPGTGELFF; cdr3_nt: TGTGCCAGTAGTCGGACGAGCCCGGGGACCGGGGAGCTGTTTTTT
j_call: TRBJ1-2; clone_size: .; d_call: TRBD1; v_call: TRBV6-2/TRBV6-3; cdr3_aa: CASSYPPGQGEVTF; cdr3_nt: TGTGCCAGCAGTTACCCCCCCGGACAGGGAGAGGTCACCTTC
j_call: TRBJ2-1; clone_size: .; d_call: .; v_call: TRBV9; cdr3_aa: CASSVDGGHGNEQFF; cdr3_nt: TGTGCCAGCAGCGTAGACGGGGGGCATGGCAATGAGCAGTTCTTC
j_call: TRBJ1-2; clone_size: once; d_call: .; v_call: TRBV28; cdr3_aa: CASSPTPGGNYGYTF; cdr3_nt: TGTGCCAGCAGTCCCACCCCCGGAGGGAACTATGGCTACACCTTC
j_call: TRBJ2-3; clone_size: .; d_call: .; v_call: TRBV5-1; cdr3_aa: CASRPTGVGGTDTQYF; cdr3_nt: TGCGCCAGCAGGCCGACCGGGGTTGGGGGGACAGATACGCAGTATTTT
j_call: TRBJ2-3; clone_size: .; d_call: TRBD2; v_call: TRBV7-3; cdr3_aa: CASSLRAGRSDTQYF; cdr3_nt: TGTGCCAGCAGCTTAAGAGCGGGACGGTCAGATACGCAGTATTTT
j_call: TRBJ2-1; clone_size: .; d_call: TRBD2; v_call: TRBV27; cdr3_aa: CASSNSGLENNEQFF; cdr3_nt: TGTGCCAGCAGTAACTCGGGACTAGAGAACAATGAGCAGTTCTTC
j_call: TRBJ1-1; clone_size: .; d_call: .; v_call: TRBV11-2; cdr3_aa: CASSLDGGSTEAFF; cdr3_nt: TGTGCCAGCAGCTTAGATGGGGGGAGCACTGAAGCTTTCTTT
j_call: TRBJ1-6; clone_size: .; d_call: TRBD1; v_call: TRBV5-1; cdr3_aa: CASARDSNSPLHF; cdr3_nt: TGCGCCAGCGCCCGGGACAGCAATTCACCCCTCCACTTT
j_call: TRBJ2-1; clone_size: once; d_call: .; v_call: TRBV18; cdr3_aa: CASSPPGLQGNEQFF; cdr3_nt: TGTGCCAGCTCACCACCGGGACTCCAGGGAAATGAGCAGTTCTTC
j_call: TRBJ1-4; clone_size: .; d_call: .; v_call: TRBV27; cdr3_aa: CASSDRLREKLFF; cdr3_nt: TGTGCCAGCAGTGACAGGCTTCGTGAAAAACTGTTTTTT
j_call: TRBJ1-3; clone_size: .; d_call: .; v_call: TRBV6-6; cdr3_aa: CASSPGWSGNTIYF; cdr3_nt: TGTGCCAGCAGTCCAGGGTGGTCTGGAAACACCATATATTTT
j_call: TRBJ2-7; clone_size: .; d_call: TRBD1; v_call: TRBV4-1; cdr3_aa: CASSLRTGYGEQYF; cdr3_nt: TGCGCCAGCAGCCTCAGGACAGGGTACGGCGAGCAGTACTTC
j_call: TRBJ2-2; clone_size: .; d_call: TRBD2; v_call: TRBV11-3; cdr3_aa: CASSHSGGRTGELFF; cdr3_nt: TGTGCCAGCAGCCATAGCGGGGGCCGCACCGGGGAGCTGTTTTTT
j_call: TRBJ2-3; clone_size: .; d_call: TRBD2; v_call: TRBV6-5; cdr3_aa: CASSYGRARGDTQYF; cdr3_nt: TGTGCCAGCAGTTACGGGAGGGCCCGTGGAGATACGCAGTATTTT
j_call: TRBJ2-1; clone_size: .; d_call: TRBD2; v_call: TRBV7-3; cdr3_aa: CASSPIALAGGPVGNEQFF; cdr3_nt: TGTGCCAGCAGCCCCATCGCGCTAGCGGGAGGGCCGGTGGGCAATGAGCAGTTCTTC
j_call: TRBJ2-1; clone_size: .; d_call: TRBD2; v_call: TRBV7-9; cdr3_aa: CASSASGDLVREQFF; cdr3_nt: TGTGCCAGCAGCGCCAGCGGGGACCTGGTTCGCGAGCAGTTCTTC
j_call: TRBJ2-1; clone_size: .; d_call: TRBD2; v_call: TRBV7-3; cdr3_aa: CASSQTSGRFDEQFF; cdr3_nt: TGTGCCAGCAGCCAGACTAGCGGGAGGTTCGATGAGCAGTTCTTC
j_call: TRBJ2-7; clone_size: .; d_call: TRBD2; v_call: TRBV11-2; cdr3_aa: CASSYVAGAYEQYF; cdr3_nt: TGTGCCAGCAGCTACGTAGCGGGGGCGTACGAGCAGTACTTC
j_call: TRBJ1-2; clone_size: .; d_call: TRBD1; v_call: TRBV18; cdr3_aa: CASSHRQGEGYTF; cdr3_nt: TGTGCCAGCTCACACCGACAGGGGGAAGGCTACACCTTC
j_call: TRBJ2-7; clone_size: .; d_call: TRBD2; v_call: TRBV4-1; cdr3_aa: CASSPGLLYEQYF; cdr3_nt: TGCGCCAGCAGCCCGGGACTACTCTACGAGCAGTACTTC
j_call: TRBJ1-2; clone_size: .; d_call: .; v_call: TRBV6-4; cdr3_aa: CASSAQGDGYTF; cdr3_nt: TGTGCCAGCAGTGCACAGGGTGACGGCTACACCTTC
j_call: TRBJ1-5; clone_size: .; d_call: .; v_call: TRBV6-5; cdr3_aa: CASSYSASNQPQHF; cdr3_nt: TGTGCCAGCAGTTACTCGGCTAGCAATCAGCCCCAGCATTTT
j_call: TRBJ2-3; clone_size: few; d_call: .; v_call: TRBV4-3; cdr3_aa: CASSQDGGTSRTDTQYF; cdr3_nt: TGCGCCAGCAGCCAAGATGGTGGGACATCCCGCACAGATACGCAGTATTTT
j_call: TRBJ2-2; clone_size: once; d_call: TRBD1; v_call: TRBV4-3; cdr3_aa: CASSQAPAQGVLGTGELFF; cdr3_nt: TGCGCCAGCAGCCAAGCTCCCGCCCAGGGGGTCCTGGGCACCGGGGAGCTGTTTTTT
j_call: TRBJ2-2; clone_size: .; d_call: TRBD2; v_call: TRBV7-2; cdr3_aa: CASSTNRLAGTGELFF; cdr3_nt: TGTGCCAGCAGCACCAATCGACTAGCGGGCACCGGGGAGCTGTTTTTT
j_call: TRBJ2-6; clone_size: .; d_call: .; v_call: TRBV9; cdr3_aa: CASSFRPGNRPSGANVLTF; cdr3_nt: TGTGCCAGCAGCTTTCGCCCAGGGAATCGCCCCTCTGGGGCCAACGTCCTGACTTTC
j_call: TRBJ2-1; clone_size: once; d_call: TRBD2; v_call: TRBV9; cdr3_aa: CASSVTSGKYNEQFF; cdr3_nt: TGTGCCAGCAGCGTAACTAGCGGAAAGTACAATGAGCAGTTCTTC
j_call: TRBJ2-1; clone_size: .; d_call: .; v_call: TRBV15; cdr3_aa: CATRGTAHNEQFF; cdr3_nt: TGTGCCACCAGGGGGACTGCACACAATGAGCAGTTCTTC
j_call: TRBJ2-5; clone_size: .; d_call: TRBD1; v_call: TRBV28; cdr3_aa: CASQAGGADQETQYF; cdr3_nt: TGTGCCAGTCAGGCAGGGGGCGCAGACCAAGAGACCCAGTACTTC
j_call: TRBJ2-1; clone_size: .; d_call: TRBD1; v_call: TRBV18; cdr3_aa: CATKQGPNNEQFF; cdr3_nt: TGTGCCACCAAACAGGGGCCAAACAATGAGCAGTTCTTC
j_call: TRBJ1-6; clone_size: .; d_call: TRBD1; v_call: TRBV2; cdr3_aa: CASSLTGGLNNSPLHF; cdr3_nt: TGTGCCAGCAGTCTTACAGGGGGCTTGAATAATTCACCCCTCCACTTT
j_call: TRBJ2-5; clone_size: .; d_call: TRBD1; v_call: TRBV18; cdr3_aa: CASSSTGLETQYF; cdr3_nt: TGTGCCAGCTCATCGACAGGGTTGGAGACCCAGTACTTC
j_call: TRBJ2-2; clone_size: once; d_call: TRBD1; v_call: TRBV30; cdr3_aa: CAWRTGGYTGELFF; cdr3_nt: TGTGCCTGGAGGACAGGGGGCTACACCGGGGAGCTGTTTTTT
j_call: TRBJ1-2; clone_size: few; d_call: .; v_call: TRBV7-2; cdr3_aa: CASSPRAGSGYGYTF; cdr3_nt: TGTGCCAGCAGCCCCCGGGCAGGGTCAGGCTATGGCTACACCTTC
j_call: TRBJ1-1; clone_size: .; d_call: .; v_call: TRBV7-3; cdr3_aa: CASSPFVGSEAFF; cdr3_nt: TGTGCCAGCAGCCCGTTCGTGGGCAGTGAAGCTTTCTTT
j_call: TRBJ1-3; clone_size: .; d_call: .; v_call: TRBV28; cdr3_aa: CASSLAGPGNTIYF; cdr3_nt: TGTGCCAGCAGTTTGGCAGGGCCTGGAAACACCATATATTTT
j_call: TRBJ2-1; clone_size: once; d_call: TRBD2; v_call: TRBV3-1/TRBV3-2; cdr3_aa: CASSQGAVGRVKGYEQFF; cdr3_nt: TGTGCCAGCAGCCAAGGGGCGGTCGGGAGGGTTAAAGGCTATGAGCAGTTCTTC
j_call: TRBJ1-5; clone_size: .; d_call: .; v_call: TRBV19; cdr3_aa: CASNDRLDQPQHF; cdr3_nt: TGTGCCAGCAACGACAGGCTCGATCAGCCCCAGCATTTT